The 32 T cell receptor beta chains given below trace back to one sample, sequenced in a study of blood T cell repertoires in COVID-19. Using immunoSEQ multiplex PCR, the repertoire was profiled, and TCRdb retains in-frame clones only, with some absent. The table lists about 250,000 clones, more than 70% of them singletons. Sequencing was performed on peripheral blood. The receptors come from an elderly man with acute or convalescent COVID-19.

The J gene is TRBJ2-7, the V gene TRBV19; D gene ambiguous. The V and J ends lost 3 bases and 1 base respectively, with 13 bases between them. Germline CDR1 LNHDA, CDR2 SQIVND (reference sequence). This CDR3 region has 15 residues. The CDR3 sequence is CASSITASGSYEQYF. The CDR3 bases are TGTGCCAGTAGTATTACGGCTAGTGGTTCCTACGAGCAGTACTTC.

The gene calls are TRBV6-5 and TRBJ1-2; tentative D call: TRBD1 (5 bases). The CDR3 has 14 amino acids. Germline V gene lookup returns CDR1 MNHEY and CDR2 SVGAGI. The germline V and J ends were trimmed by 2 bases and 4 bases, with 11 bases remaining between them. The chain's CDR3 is CASSYRNQGYGYTF. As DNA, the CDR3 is TGTGCCAGCAGTTACCGAAACCAGGGCTATGGCTACACCTTC.

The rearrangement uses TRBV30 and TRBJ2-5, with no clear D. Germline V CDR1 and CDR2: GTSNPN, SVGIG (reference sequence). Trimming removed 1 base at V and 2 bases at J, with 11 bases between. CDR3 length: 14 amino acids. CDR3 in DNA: TGTGCCTGGAGTGGTACAGCATTACAAGAGACCCAGTACTTC. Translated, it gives CAWSGTALQETQYF.

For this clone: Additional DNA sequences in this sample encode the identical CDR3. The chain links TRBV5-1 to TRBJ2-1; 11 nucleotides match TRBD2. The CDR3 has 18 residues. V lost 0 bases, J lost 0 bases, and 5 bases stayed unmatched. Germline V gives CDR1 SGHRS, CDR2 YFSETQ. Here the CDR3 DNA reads TGCGCCAGCAGCTTGGGACTAGCGGGATTGAGCTCCTACAATGAGCAGTTCTTC. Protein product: CASSLGLAGLSSYNEQFF.

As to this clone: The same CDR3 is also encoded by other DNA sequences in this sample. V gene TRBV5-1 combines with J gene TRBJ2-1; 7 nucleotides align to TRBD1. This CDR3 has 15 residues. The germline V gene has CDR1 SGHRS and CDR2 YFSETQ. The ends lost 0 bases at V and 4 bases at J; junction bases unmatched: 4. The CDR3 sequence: CASSLVSGGYNEQFF. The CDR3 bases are TGCGCCAGCAGCTTGGTTTCAGGGGGTTACAATGAGCAGTTCTTC. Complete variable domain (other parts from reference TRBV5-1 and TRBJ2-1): KAGVTQTPRYLIKTRGQQVTLSCSPISGHRSVSWYQQTPGQGLQFLFEYFSETQRNKGNFPGRFSGRQFSNSRSEMNVSTLELGDSALYLCASSLVSGGYNEQFFGPGTRLTVL.

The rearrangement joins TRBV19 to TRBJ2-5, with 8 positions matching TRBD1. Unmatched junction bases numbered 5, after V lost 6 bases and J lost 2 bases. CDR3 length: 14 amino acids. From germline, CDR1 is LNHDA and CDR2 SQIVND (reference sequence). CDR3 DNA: TGTGCCAGTAGCCACGGACAGGGACAAGAGACCCAGTACTTC. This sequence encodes CASSHGQGQETQYF.

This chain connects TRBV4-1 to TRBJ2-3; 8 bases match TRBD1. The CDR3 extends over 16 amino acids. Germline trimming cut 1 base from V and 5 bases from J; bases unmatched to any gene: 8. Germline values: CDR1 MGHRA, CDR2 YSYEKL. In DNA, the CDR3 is TGCGCCAGCAGCCAAGCCGTGACAGGGGTATTAGATACGCAGTATTTT. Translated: CASSQAVTGVLDTQYF.

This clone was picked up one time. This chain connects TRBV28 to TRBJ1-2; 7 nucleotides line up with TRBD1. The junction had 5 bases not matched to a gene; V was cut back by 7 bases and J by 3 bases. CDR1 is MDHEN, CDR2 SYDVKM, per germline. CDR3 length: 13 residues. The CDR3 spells CASTSGTDYGYTF. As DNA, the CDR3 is TGTGCCAGCACCTCTGGGACAGACTATGGCTACACCTTC.

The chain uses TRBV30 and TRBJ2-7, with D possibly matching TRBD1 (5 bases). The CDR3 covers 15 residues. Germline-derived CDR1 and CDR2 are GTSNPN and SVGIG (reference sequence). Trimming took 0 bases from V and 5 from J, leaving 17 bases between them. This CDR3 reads CAWSVLTGRAHEQYF. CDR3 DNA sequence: TGTGCCTGGAGTGTACTAACAGGACGTGCCCACGAGCAGTACTTC.

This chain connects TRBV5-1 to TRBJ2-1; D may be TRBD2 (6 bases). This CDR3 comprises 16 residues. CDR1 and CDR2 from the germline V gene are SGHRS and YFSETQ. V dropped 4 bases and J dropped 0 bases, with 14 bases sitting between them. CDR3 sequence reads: CASSRRGLSSYNEQFF. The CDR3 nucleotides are TGCGCCAGCAGCCGGCGGGGCTTGAGCTCCTACAATGAGCAGTTCTTC.

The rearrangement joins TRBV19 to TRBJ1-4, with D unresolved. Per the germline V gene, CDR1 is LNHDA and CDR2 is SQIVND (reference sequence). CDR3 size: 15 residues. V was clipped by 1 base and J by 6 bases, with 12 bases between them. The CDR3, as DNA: TGTGCCAGTAGTATAGTTGCGGGGATGTATGAAAAACTGTTTTTT. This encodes CASSIVAGMYEKLFF.

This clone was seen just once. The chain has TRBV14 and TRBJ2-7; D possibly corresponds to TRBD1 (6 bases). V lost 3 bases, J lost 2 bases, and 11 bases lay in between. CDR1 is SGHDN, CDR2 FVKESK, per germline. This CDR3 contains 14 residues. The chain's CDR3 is CASSHRGRAYEQYF. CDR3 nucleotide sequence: TGTGCCAGCAGCCACAGGGGTAGGGCCTACGAGCAGTACTTC.

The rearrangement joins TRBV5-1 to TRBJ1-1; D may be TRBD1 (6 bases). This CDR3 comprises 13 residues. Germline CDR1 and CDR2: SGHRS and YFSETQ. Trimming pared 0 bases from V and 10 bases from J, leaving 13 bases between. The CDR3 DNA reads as TGCGCCAGCAGCTTGGGAGGACAGAAGCTAGCTTTCTTT. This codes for CASSLGGQKLAFF. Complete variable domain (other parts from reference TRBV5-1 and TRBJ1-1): KAGVTQTPRYLIKTRGQQVTLSCSPISGHRSVSWYQQTPGQGLQFLFEYFSETQRNKGNFPGRFSGRQFSNSRSEMNVSTLELGDSALYLCASSLGGQKLAFFGQGTRLTVV.

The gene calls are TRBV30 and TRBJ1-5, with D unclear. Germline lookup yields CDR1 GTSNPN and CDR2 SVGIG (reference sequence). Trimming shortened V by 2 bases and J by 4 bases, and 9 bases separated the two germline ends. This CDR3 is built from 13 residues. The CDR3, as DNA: TGTGCCTGGAGTAGGCAGGTGAATCAGCCCCAGCATTTT. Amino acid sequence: CAWSRQVNQPQHF.

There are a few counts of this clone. The CDR3 sequence is CASSYSRQGWNQPQHF. The DNA of the CDR3 is TGTGCCAGCAGTTACTCGAGACAGGGGTGGAATCAGCCCCAGCATTTT. The chain uses TRBV6-2 or TRBV6-3 and TRBJ1-5; the match to TRBD1 covers 8 bases. V lost 0 bases, J lost 4 bases, and 5 bases stayed unmatched. Germline CDR1 reads MNHEY; CDR2 reads SVGEGT. The CDR3 has 16 amino acids.

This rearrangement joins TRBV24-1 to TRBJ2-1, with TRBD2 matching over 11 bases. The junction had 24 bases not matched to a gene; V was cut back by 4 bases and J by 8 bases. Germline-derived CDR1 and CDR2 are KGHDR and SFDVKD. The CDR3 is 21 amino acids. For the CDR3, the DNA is TGTGCCACCAGTGAAGCCGGTTTTAGCGGGGGGGCCGTCGGAAGGCGCGATGAGCAGTTCTTC. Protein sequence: CATSEAGFSGGAVGRRDEQFF.

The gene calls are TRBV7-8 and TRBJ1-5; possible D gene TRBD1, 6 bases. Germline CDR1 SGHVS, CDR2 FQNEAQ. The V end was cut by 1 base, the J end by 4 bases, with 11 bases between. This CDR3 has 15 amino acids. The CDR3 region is CASSLVRGRNQPQHF. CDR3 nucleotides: TGTGCCAGCAGCTTAGTCAGGGGCCGGAATCAGCCCCAGCATTTT.

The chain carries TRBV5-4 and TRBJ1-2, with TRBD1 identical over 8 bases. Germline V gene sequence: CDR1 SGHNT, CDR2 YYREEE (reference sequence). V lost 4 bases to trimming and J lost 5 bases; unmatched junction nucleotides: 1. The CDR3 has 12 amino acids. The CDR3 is CASSRTGYGYTF. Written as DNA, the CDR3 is TGTGCCAGCAGCCGGACAGGGTATGGCTACACCTTC.

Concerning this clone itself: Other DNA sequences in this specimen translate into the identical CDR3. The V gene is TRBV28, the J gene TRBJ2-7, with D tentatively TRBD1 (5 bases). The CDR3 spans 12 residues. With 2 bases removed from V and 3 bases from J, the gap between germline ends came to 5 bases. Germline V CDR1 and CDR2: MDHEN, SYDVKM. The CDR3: CASSLQGYEQYF. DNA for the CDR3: TGTGCCAGCAGTTTACAGGGCTACGAGCAGTACTTC.

The CDR3 sequence is CASSYGHQDSGYTF. In DNA form, the CDR3 reads TGCGCCAGCAGCTACGGCCACCAGGACTCCGGCTACACCTTC. The chain joins TRBV5-1 to TRBJ1-2; no reliable D call. Trimming removed 3 bases at V and 8 bases at J, with 17 bases between. This CDR3 spans 14 amino acids. The germline V gene encodes CDR1 SGHRS and CDR2 YFSETQ.

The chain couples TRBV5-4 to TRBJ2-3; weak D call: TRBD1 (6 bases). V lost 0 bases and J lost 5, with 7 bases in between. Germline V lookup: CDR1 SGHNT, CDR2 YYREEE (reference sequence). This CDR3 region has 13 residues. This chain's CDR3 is CASSLDREDTQYF. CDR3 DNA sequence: TGTGCCAGCAGCTTGGACAGGGAAGATACGCAGTATTTT.

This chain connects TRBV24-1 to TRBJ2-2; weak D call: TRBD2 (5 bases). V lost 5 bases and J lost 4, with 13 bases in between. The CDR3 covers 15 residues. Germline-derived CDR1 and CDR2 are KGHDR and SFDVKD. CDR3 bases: TGTGCCACCAGTGTAACAGAGGGTGGCACCGGGGAGCTGTTTTTT. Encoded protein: CATSVTEGGTGELFF.

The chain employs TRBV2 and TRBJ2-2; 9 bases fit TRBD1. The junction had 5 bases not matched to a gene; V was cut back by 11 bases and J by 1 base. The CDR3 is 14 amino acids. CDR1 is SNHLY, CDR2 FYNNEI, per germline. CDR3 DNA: TGTGCCGGGGGACAGGGCTTGAACACCGGGGAGCTGTTTTTT. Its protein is CAGGQGLNTGELFF.

CDR3 region: CASSSQGNEQFF. In nucleotides, the CDR3 is TGTGCCAGCAGCTCACAGGGCAATGAGCAGTTCTTC. This chain links TRBV7-2 with TRBJ2-1; D possibly corresponds to TRBD1 (6 bases). The CDR3 loop spans 12 amino acids. Trimming took off 4 bases at V and 6 bases at J, with 7 bases between the two ends. The germline V gene encodes CDR1 SGHTA and CDR2 FQGNSA.

The CDR3 DNA sequence: TGTGCCAGCAGCTTAAGCCCCCCCCTAGCGGGCCAAGAGACCCAGTACTTC. Translating gives CASSLSPPLAGQETQYF. The chain carries TRBV11-2 and TRBJ2-5; 8 nucleotides agree with TRBD2. With 2 bases clipped from V and 1 base from J, the junction kept 9 bases outside the gene matches. In germline, CDR1 is SGHAT, CDR2 FQNNGV. There are 17 residues in the CDR3.

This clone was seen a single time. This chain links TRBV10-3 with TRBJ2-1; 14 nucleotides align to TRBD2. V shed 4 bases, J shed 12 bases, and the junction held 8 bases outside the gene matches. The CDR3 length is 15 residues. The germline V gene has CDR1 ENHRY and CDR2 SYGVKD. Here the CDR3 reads CAISAGTSGSFAQFF. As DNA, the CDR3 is TGTGCCATCAGTGCCGGGACTAGCGGGAGTTTCGCGCAGTTCTTC.

CDR3 sequence: CASSLSGTSGDNEQFF. CDR3 nucleotide sequence: TGTGCCAGCAGCCTATCCGGGACTAGCGGCGACAATGAGCAGTTCTTC. The J gene is TRBJ2-1, the V gene TRBV11-1; 11 positions match TRBD2. After removal of 5 bases from V and 5 bases from J, the junction contained 8 bases not matched to a gene. CDR1 is SGHAT, CDR2 FQDESV, per germline (reference sequence). This CDR3 is built from 16 residues.

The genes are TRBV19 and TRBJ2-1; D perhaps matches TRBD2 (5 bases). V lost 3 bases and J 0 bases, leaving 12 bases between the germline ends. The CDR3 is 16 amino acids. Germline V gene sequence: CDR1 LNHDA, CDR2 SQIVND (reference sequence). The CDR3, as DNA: TGTGCCAGTAGTATGCCGAGAGGGAGCTCCTACAATGAGCAGTTCTTC. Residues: CASSMPRGSSYNEQFF.

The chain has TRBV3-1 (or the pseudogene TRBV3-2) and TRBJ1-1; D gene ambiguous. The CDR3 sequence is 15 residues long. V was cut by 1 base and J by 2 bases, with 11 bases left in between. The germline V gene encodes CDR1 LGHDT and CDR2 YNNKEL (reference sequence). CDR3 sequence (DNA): TGTGCCAGCAGCCAAGGCGTATGGAGTAACACTGAAGCTTTCTTT. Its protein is CASSQGVWSNTEAFF.

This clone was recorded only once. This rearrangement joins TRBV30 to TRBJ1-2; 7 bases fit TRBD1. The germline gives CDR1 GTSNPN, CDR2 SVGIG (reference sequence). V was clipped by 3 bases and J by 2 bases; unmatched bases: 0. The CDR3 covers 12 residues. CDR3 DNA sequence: TGTGCCTGGAGACAGGGGAACTATGGCTACACCTTC. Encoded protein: CAWRQGNYGYTF.

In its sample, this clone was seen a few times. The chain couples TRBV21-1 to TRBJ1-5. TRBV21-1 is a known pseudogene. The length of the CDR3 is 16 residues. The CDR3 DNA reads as TGTGCCAGCAGCAGCCAGAGGGGAGGGACCAATCAGCCCCAGCATTTT. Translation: CASSSQRGGTNQPQHF.

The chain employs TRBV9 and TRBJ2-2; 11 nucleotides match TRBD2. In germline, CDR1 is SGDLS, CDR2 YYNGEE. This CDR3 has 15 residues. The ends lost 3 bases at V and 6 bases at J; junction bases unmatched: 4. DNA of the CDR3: TGTGCCAGCAGCGGACTAGCGGGGCTCTCCGGGGAGCTGTTTTTT. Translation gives CASSGLAGLSGELFF.